The rows below give T cell receptor beta chains drawn from one sample of a study of identical twins. TCRdb reprocessed the 5' RACE reads with MiXCR, giving one entry per CDR3 protein. There are some 1,700,000 distinct CDR3 sequences in the sample; 32% occur only once, and less than 0.35% lies in the top ten. The material sequenced was cord blood. The receptors stem from a newborn girl in good health. Each CDR3 is given with its conserved first and last residue. D genes are given only for firm matches. Part of the rows lack a size; the others show once, few, many or a class for expanded clones.

j_call | d_call | v_call | clone_size | cdr3_nt | cdr3_aa
TRBJ2-1 | - | TRBV20-1 | - | TGCAGTGCTAGAGATCCCCAGTCCGCTTACAATGAGCAGTTCTTC | CSARDPQSAYNEQFF
TRBJ2-1 | TRBD1 | TRBV28 | few | TGTGCCAGCAGTACCTCCGGGACAGGGGGCTACAATGAGCGGTTCTTC | CASSTSGTGGYNERFF
TRBJ2-7 | TRBD1 | TRBV3-1 | few | TGTGCCAGCAGCCCGCTGGACAGGTTCCCCTACGAGCAGTACTTC | CASSPLDRFPYEQYF
TRBJ1-5 | - | TRBV21-1 | - | TGTGCCAGCAGCAAAACCCCCGGGACAGGGGGCTATAGCAATCAGCCCCAGCATTTT | CASSKTPGTGGYSNQPQHF
TRBJ2-1 | TRBD2 | TRBV10-3 | few | TGTGCCATCAGTGGGCAGCGGGGGCCCTACAATGAGCAGTTCTTC | CAISGQRGPYNEQFF
TRBJ2-3 | - | TRBV7-9 | few | TGTGCCAGCAGCTTACATCGGGCGACAGATACGCAGTATTTT | CASSLHRATDTQYF
TRBJ2-7 | TRBD1 | TRBV18 | few | TGTGCCAGCTCACCAATACCAGGGGGCCCCTACGAGCAGTACTTC | CASSPIPGGPYEQYF
TRBJ1-5 | - | TRBV23-1 | - | TGCGCCAGCAGTCAATCACGACGCGGGACAATTTCGGGGGATCAGCCCCAGCATTTT | CASSQSRRGTISGDQPQHF
TRBJ2-1 | - | TRBV12-3/TRBV12-4 | - | TGTGCCAGCAGGTCCCGCGGCGGGTGGGGCACCTACAATGAGCAGTTCTTC | CASRSRGGWGTYNEQFF
TRBJ1-2 | - | TRBV12-3/TRBV12-4 | - | TGTGCCAGCAGTTTCAAGGGGCTCCTCACCAGCCACTATGGCTACACCTTC | CASSFKGLLTSHYGYTF
TRBJ1-4 | - | TRBV20-1 | few | TGCAGTGCTAGAGTTTGGGGGGGCGAAAAACTGTTTTTT | CSARVWGGEKLFF
TRBJ2-1 | TRBD2 | TRBV2 | - | TGTGCCAGCAGTGAAGCGAGAGGACTAGCGGTGACTAATGGGCAGTTCTTC | CASSEARGLAVTNGQFF
TRBJ1-6 | - | TRBV2 | - | TGTGCCAGCAGTGTAAGGGACATCCATTCACCCCTCCACTTT | CASSVRDIHSPLHF
TRBJ2-5 | - | TRBV6-5 | - | TGTGCCAGCCATAGCGGTTACATCCAAGAGACCCAGTACTTC | CASHSGYIQETQYF
TRBJ2-1 | TRBD2 | TRBV6-5 | - | TGTGCCAGCAGACCCCCAGCGGGAGTGCCCTACAATGAGCAGTTCTTC | CASRPPAGVPYNEQFF
TRBJ1-5 | - | TRBV4-1 | - | TGCGCCAGCAGCCAAGAGGAAGGACAGAGCCCTTTGAAACAGCCCCAGCATTTT | CASSQEEGQSPLKQPQHF
TRBJ2-1 | TRBD2 | TRBV19 | - | TGTGCCAGTAGTAGAGCGGGAGGGCCTGGGAATGAGCAGTTCTTC | CASSRAGGPGNEQFF
TRBJ1-4 | TRBD1 | TRBV4-2 | few | TGTGCCAGCAGCCAAGCTGGCAGGGGGCTTGAAAAACTGTTTTTT | CASSQAGRGLEKLFF
TRBJ2-7 | - | TRBV6-1 | few | TGTGGTAATGGGGGTTACAAGGGCTACGAGCAGTACTTC | CGNGGYKGYEQYF
TRBJ1-1 | - | TRBV7-8 | - | TGTGCCAGCAGCTTATATGCTGGGGGGCGGGGGCGCACTGAAGCTTTCTTT | CASSLYAGGRGRTEAFF
TRBJ1-2 | TRBD1 | TRBV7-9 | few | TGTGCCAGCAGCTTTACAGGGGTGGGCTACACCTTC | CASSFTGVGYTF
TRBJ2-7 | TRBD2 | TRBV6-2/TRBV6-3 | - | TGTGCCAGCAGTTACTCAAAGACTAGCGGGGGACCCTACGAGCAGTACTTC | CASSYSKTSGGPYEQYF
TRBJ2-5 | - | TRBV20-1 | few | TGCAGTGCTAGACTCTCAAATGAGCAGTACTTC | CSARLSNEQYF
TRBJ2-2 | TRBD2 | TRBV12-3/TRBV12-4 | few | TGTGCCAGCAGTTGGGGACTAGCGGGAGGGGCGGAGCTGTTTTTT | CASSWGLAGGAELFF
TRBJ2-3 | TRBD1 | TRBV28 | few | TGTGCCAGCAGTTTGGGGACAGGGATCACAGATACGCAGTATTTT | CASSLGTGITDTQYF
TRBJ2-7 | - | TRBV2 | - | TGTGCCAGCGCAAGGGTAGGCAGCTACGAGCAGTACTTC | CASARVGSYEQYF
TRBJ1-6 | - | TRBV18 | - | TGTGCCAGCTCACCAAGGACAGCTGGGAGCTCCTATAATTCACCCCTCCACTTT | CASSPRTAGSSYNSPLHF
TRBJ1-4 | TRBD1 | TRBV30 | - | TGTGCCTGGAGTGGGGGGACAGGTTTTAATGAAAAACTGTTTTTT | CAWSGGTGFNEKLFF
TRBJ2-4 | TRBD2 | TRBV4-2 | - | TGTGCCAGCAGCCCCAACCCGGGAGGTCTAGCCAAAAACATTCAGTACTTC | CASSPNPGGLAKNIQYF
TRBJ2-7 | - | TRBV20-1 | - | TGCAGTGCTCCCCCGGTGGCTCAAAGCTTCTACGAGCAGTACTTC | CSAPPVAQSFYEQYF
TRBJ1-2 | - | TRBV27 | - | TGTGTCAGCAGTTTCGGTGGCTACACCTTC | CVSSFGGYTF
TRBJ2-7 | TRBD2 | TRBV27 | few | TGTGCCAGCAGTTTCCCCCTTTTAGCGGGAGATCGTTACGAGCAGTACTTC | CASSFPLLAGDRYEQYF
TRBJ2-1 | - | TRBV5-1 | - | TGCGCCAGCACGGTGGCTAGCGTAAACAATGAGCAGTTCTTC | CASTVASVNNEQFF
TRBJ2-1 | - | TRBV10-3 | few | TGTGCCATCAGCCCCACAGGTTACAATGAGCAGTTCTTC | CAISPTGYNEQFF
TRBJ1-4 | TRBD1 | TRBV2 | - | TGTGCCAGCATACCGGGACAGGCTAGAAAAATGGTGTTTTTT | CASIPGQARKMVFF
TRBJ2-1 | TRBD1 | TRBV28 | few | TGCCTCAGCAGGAGGACAGGGTCCAATGAGCAGTTCTTC | CLSRRTGSNEQFF
TRBJ2-4 | - | TRBV6-1 | few | TGTGCCAGCAGTGAATATTACCAGGCCAAAAACATTCAGTACTTC | CASSEYYQAKNIQYF
TRBJ2-3 | - | TRBV5-4 | - | TGTGCCAGCAGCTTGGGCCTAGACCCATTTAGCACAGATACGCAGTATTTT | CASSLGLDPFSTDTQYF
TRBJ2-3 | TRBD2 | TRBV5-1 | - | TGCGCCAGCAGCTCCGTAGGGACTAGCGGGGGTACGGCAGATACGCAGTATTTT | CASSSVGTSGGTADTQYF
TRBJ1-5 | - | TRBV4-2 | few | TGTGCCAGCAGCCAAGATGGTTTCCACTATAGCAATCAGCCCCAGCATTTT | CASSQDGFHYSNQPQHF